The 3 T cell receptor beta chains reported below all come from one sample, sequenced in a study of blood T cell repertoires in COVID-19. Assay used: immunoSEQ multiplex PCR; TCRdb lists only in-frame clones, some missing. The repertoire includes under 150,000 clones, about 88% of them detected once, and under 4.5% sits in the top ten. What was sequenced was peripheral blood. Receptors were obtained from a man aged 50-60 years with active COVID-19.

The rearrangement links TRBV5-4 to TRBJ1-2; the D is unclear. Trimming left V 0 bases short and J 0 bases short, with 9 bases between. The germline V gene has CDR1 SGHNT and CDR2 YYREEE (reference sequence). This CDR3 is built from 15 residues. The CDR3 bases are TGTGCCAGCAGCTTGGGCGGTACGTCTAACTATGGCTACACCTTC. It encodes CASSLGGTSNYGYTF.

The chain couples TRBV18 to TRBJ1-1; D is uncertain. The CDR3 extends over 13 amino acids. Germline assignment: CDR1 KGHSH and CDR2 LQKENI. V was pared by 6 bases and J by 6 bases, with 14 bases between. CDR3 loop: CASSPGERAEAFF. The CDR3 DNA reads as TGTGCCAGCTCCCCTGGAGAGAGGGCTGAAGCTTTCTTT. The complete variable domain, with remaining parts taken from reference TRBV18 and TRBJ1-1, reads NAGVMQNPRHLVRRRGQEARLRCSPMKGHSHVYWYRQLPEEGLKFMVYLQKENIIDESGMPKERFSAEFPKEGPSILRIQQVVRGDSAAYFCASSPGERAEAFFGQGTRLTVV.

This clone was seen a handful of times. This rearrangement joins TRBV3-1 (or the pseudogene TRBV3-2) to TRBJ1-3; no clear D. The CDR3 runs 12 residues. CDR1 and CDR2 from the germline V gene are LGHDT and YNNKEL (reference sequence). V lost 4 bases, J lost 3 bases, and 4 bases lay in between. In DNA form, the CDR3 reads TGTGCCAGCAGCCCAAATGGAAACACCATATATTTT. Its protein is CASSPNGNTIYF.